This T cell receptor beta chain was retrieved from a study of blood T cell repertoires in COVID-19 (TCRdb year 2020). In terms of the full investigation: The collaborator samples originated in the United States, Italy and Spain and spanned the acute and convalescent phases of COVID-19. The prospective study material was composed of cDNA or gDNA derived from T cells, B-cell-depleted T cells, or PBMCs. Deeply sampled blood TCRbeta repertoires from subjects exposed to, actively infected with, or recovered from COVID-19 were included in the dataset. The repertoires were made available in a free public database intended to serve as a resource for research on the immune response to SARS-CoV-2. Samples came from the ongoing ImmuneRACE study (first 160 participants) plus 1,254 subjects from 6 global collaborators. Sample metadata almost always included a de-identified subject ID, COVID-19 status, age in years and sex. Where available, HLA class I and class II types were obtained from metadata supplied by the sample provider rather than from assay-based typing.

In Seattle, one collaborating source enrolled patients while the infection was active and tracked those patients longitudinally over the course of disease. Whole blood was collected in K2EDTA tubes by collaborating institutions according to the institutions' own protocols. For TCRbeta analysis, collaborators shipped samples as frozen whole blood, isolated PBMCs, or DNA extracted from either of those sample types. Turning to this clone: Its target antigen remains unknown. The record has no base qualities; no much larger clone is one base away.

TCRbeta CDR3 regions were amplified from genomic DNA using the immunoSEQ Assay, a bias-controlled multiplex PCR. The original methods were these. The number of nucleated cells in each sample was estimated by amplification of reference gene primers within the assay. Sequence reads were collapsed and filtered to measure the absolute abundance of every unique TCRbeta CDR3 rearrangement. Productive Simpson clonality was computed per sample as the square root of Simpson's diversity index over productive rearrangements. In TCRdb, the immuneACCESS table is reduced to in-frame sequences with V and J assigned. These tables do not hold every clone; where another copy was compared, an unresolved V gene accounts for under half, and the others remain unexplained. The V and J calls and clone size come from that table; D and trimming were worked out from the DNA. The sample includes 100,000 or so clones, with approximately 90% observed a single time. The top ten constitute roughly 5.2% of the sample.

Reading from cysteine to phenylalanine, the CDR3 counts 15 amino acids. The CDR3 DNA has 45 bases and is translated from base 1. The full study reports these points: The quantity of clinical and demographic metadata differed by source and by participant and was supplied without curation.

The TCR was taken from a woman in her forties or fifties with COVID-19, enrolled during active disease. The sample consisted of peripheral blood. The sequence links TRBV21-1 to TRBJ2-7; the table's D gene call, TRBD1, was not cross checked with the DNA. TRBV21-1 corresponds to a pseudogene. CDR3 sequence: CASTHDRAPHYEQYF. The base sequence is TGTGCCAGCACACACGACAGGGCCCCTCACTACGAGCAGTACTTC.